Following are 6 T cell receptor beta chains from one sample sequenced in a study of shared clonotypes between healthy human individuals. Profiling relied on immunoSEQ multiplex PCR, and the TCRdb table lists in-frame clones only, not all of them. The data hold more than 2,000,000 clones, with 90% to 95% observed a single time. Sequencing was performed on naive CD4+ T cells from PBMCs. The sample's subset: CD45RA+ positively selected. Receptors were obtained from a man younger than 30 in good health. Some clones in this sample may be carry-over from other donors' samples.

The V gene is TRBV18, the J gene TRBJ1-1, with no clear D. The CDR3 loop spans 14 amino acids. Deletions cut 1 base from V and 5 bases from J, with 11 bases between. Germline V gene data show CDR1 as KGHSH and CDR2 as LQKENI. The CDR3 loop reads CASSPLSAMTEAFF. The CDR3 DNA reads as TGTGCCAGCTCACCACTTTCCGCGATGACTGAAGCTTTCTTT.

The chain recombines TRBV5-1 with TRBJ2-5, with 7 bases fitting TRBD1. CDR3 length equals 15 residues. Germline assignment: CDR1 SGHRS and CDR2 YFSETQ. With V trimmed by 2 bases and J by 2 bases, 6 bases remained unmatched. The CDR3 DNA reads TGCGCCAGCAGCTTTAATACAGGGGCGCAAGAGACCCAGTACTTC. Encoded protein: CASSFNTGAQETQYF. Full variable domain (missing parts from reference TRBV5-1 and TRBJ2-5): KAGVTQTPRYLIKTRGQQVTLSCSPISGHRSVSWYQQTPGQGLQFLFEYFSETQRNKGNFPGRFSGRQFSNSRSEMNVSTLELGDSALYLCASSFNTGAQETQYFGPGTRLLVL.

The gene calls are TRBV28 and TRBJ2-3; 10 bases fit TRBD2. Germline trimming cut 6 bases from V and 0 bases from J; bases unmatched to any gene: 6. CDR3 length equals 16 residues. Germline CDR1 reads MDHEN; CDR2 reads SYDVKM. DNA for the CDR3: TGTGCCAGCAGCCGACTAGCGGGCCGGAGCACAGATACGCAGTATTTT. Protein: CASSRLAGRSTDTQYF.

This chain links TRBV4-2 with TRBJ2-3; D call uncertain. With 3 bases removed from V and 2 bases from J, the gap between germline ends came to 6 bases. Germline CDR1 is LGHNA and CDR2 is YNFKEQ. The CDR3 has 13 residues. CDR3 coding DNA: TGTGCCAGCAGCCACCTAGACACAGATACGCAGTATTTT. Amino acid sequence: CASSHLDTDTQYF.

The V and J genes are TRBV11-3 and TRBJ2-5, with TRBD2 as a possible D gene (6 bases). The CDR3 spans 14 residues. The V end lost 5 bases, the J end lost 5 bases, and 15 bases lay between the germline ends. The germline gives CDR1 SGHNT, CDR2 YENEEA. The CDR3 DNA follows: TGTGCCAGCAGCCAAGCGGGTTCCCGGGAGACCCAGTACTTC. Residues: CASSQAGSRETQYF. The variable domain in full, with the rest retrieved from reference TRBV11-3 and TRBJ2-5, is EAGVVQSPRYKIIEKKQPVAFWCNPISGHNTLYWYLQNLGQGPELLIRYENEEAVDDSQLPKDRFSAERLKGVDSTLKIQPAELGDSAVYLCASSQAGSRETQYFGPGTRLLVL.

This clone is a singleton in its sample. The rearrangement links TRBV7-3 to TRBJ2-1, with 7 positions matching TRBD1. The CDR3 is made up of 15 amino acids. Germline CDR1 and CDR2: SGHTA and FQGTGA. With V trimmed by 5 bases and J by 3 bases, 7 bases remained unmatched. The CDR3 protein is CASSQTGTDYNEQFF. The DNA of the CDR3 is TGTGCCAGCAGCCAAACCGGGACAGACTACAATGAGCAGTTCTTC.